A selection of T cell receptor beta chains follows, all from one sample in a study of Tregs in tolerant kidney transplant recipients. Produced via immunoSEQ multiplex PCR; TCRdb's table is partial and in-frame only. The data show 85,000 to 100,000 clones, roughly 93% seen once. The sample in question was CD4+ T cells from blood, obtained before the transplant. The receptors originated from a human donor who received a combined kidney and bone marrow transplant. The CDR3 runs from the conserved cysteine through the conserved F or W. The D gene is left open where the match is weak. Clone size, where shown, is once, few, many, or a class for clones that have expanded.

v_gene	d_gene	abundance	j_gene	CDR3aa	CDR3nt
TRBV5-6	TRBD1	NA	TRBJ2-7	CASSLAGTGGEQYF	TGTGCCAGCAGCTTGGCAGGGACAGGCGGCGAGCAGTACTTC
TRBV6-1	TRBD2	NA	TRBJ2-1	CASKGRGSYNEQFF	TGTGCCAGCAAGGGGAGGGGCTCCTACAATGAGCAGTTCTTC
TRBV18	NA	NA	TRBJ2-7	CASSPTWPGVGEQYF	TGTGCCAGCTCACCAACCTGGCCGGGGGTCGGCGAGCAGTACTTC
TRBV19	NA	once	TRBJ2-5	CASSITGTPQETQYF	TGTGCCAGTAGTATCACAGGGACCCCCCAAGAGACCCAGTACTTC
TRBV5-4	TRBD1	NA	TRBJ2-7	CASSSGTAVFYEQYF	TGTGCCAGCAGCTCAGGGACAGCCGTTTTCTACGAGCAGTACTTC
TRBV27	TRBD1	NA	TRBJ2-7	CASSESTGSYEQYF	TGTGCCAGCAGTGAATCGACAGGGTCCTACGAGCAGTACTTC
TRBV7-3	NA	NA	TRBJ1-1	CASSLTPGGTEAFF	TGTGCCAGCAGCTTAACGCCGGGGGGCACTGAAGCTTTCTTT
TRBV30	NA	once	TRBJ1-1	CAWSPGHLNTEAFF	TGTGCCTGGAGTCCCGGACACCTGAACACTGAAGCTTTCTTT
TRBV7-9	TRBD1	NA	TRBJ1-2	CASNQGVGYGYTF	TGTGCCAGCAACCAGGGGGTTGGCTATGGCTACACCTTC
TRBV7-3	NA	NA	TRBJ2-2	CASSSTRTSTGELFF	TGTGCCAGCAGCTCGACCAGGACATCGACCGGGGAGCTGTTTTTT